Sequencing of this T cell receptor (beta chain) was carried out in a study of T-cell memory formation after mild COVID-19. TCRdb re-called the 5' RACE reads through MiXCR, storing one row per CDR3 protein. This sample has 560,000 or so distinct CDR3 sequences, with around a sixth found just once. Whole-study findings and limits: Confirmation was lacking for SARS-CoV-2 specificity of second-wave clones that peaked on day 37. Pre-infection memory harbored some responding clones, suggesting cross-reactive memory joined.

In regard to this clonotype: Antigen specificity is unknown.

The germline V gene encodes CDR1 SGHRS and CDR2 YFSETQ. V was pared by 3 bases and J by 2 bases, with 3 bases of the junction left unmatched. The CDR3 runs 14 residues. This sequence originates from an adult woman who had mild COVID-19 (a few samples of this study predate the infection). Cell type and time point are not known. Sequencing input: PBMCs or a T cell subset sorted from them (not recorded which). The chain has TRBV5-1 and TRBJ1-1, with 8 nucleotides matching TRBD1. CDR3 sequence: CASSWTGLNTEAFF. CDR3 DNA: TGCGCCAGCAGCTGGACAGGGTTAAACACTGAAGCTTTCTTT.